The rows below give T cell receptor beta chains drawn from one sample of a study of cytomegalovirus exposure and HLA in healthy donors. The data were produced by immunoSEQ multiplex PCR, yet TCRdb's version contains in-frame clones alone and is incomplete. The data show more than 250,000 clones, with around 90% seen just once and roughly 2% held by the top ten. Sequencing input: PBMCs. The receptor source for this set is a woman aged 18-30 years in good health and CMV-seronegative. The CDR3 runs from the conserved cysteine through the conserved F or W. Each record gives: D gene, V gene, J gene, clone size, CDR3 DNA, CDR3 protein. A D gene is named only where the DNA matches it firmly. Clone size, where shown, is once, few, many, or a class for clones that have expanded.

.	TRBV5-1	TRBJ1-6	.	TGCGCCAGCAGCTCGGACAGTTATAATTCACCCCTCCACTTT	CASSSDSYNSPLHF
TRBD2	TRBV10-1	TRBJ2-7	.	TGCGCCAGCAGTCCGGGACTAGCGGGGGTCTACGAGCAGTACTTC	CASSPGLAGVYEQYF
.	TRBV11-2	TRBJ2-3	.	TGTGCCAGCCCCTCAGGGGCAGGAACAGATACGCAGTATTTT	CASPSGAGTDTQYF
.	TRBV7-9	TRBJ2-7	.	TGTGCCAGCAGCTTACCTCAGTCGACAGCCTACGAGCAGTACTTC	CASSLPQSTAYEQYF
TRBD1	TRBV5-1	TRBJ2-7	.	TGCGCCAGCAGCTTGGGGACAGGCTACGAGCAGTACTTC	CASSLGTGYEQYF
TRBD2	TRBV2	TRBJ2-1	.	TGTGCCAGCAGTGGACTAGCGGGGAGTGAGCAGTTCTTC	CASSGLAGSEQFF
TRBD2	TRBV9	TRBJ2-7	.	TGTGCCAGCAGCCCCCAGCGGGGGCCCTCCTACGAGCAGTACTTC	CASSPQRGPSYEQYF
.	TRBV15	TRBJ2-7	.	TGTGCCACCAGCAGAGACAGTAAGCAGTACTTC	CATSRDSKQYF
TRBD2	TRBV5-8	TRBJ2-3	once	TGTGCCAGCAGCAGAGGGACTAGCGGCTACACAGATACGCAGTATTTT	CASSRGTSGYTDTQYF
.	TRBV5-1	TRBJ2-7	.	TGCGCCAGCAGCTTGGAGACCCAGGACAGCTCCTACGAGCAGTACTTC	CASSLETQDSSYEQYF
TRBD1	TRBV4-1	TRBJ2-1	.	TGCGCCAGCAGCCATCCGGGACAGGGGTACAATGAGCAGTTCTTC	CASSHPGQGYNEQFF
TRBD1	TRBV4-1	TRBJ2-7	once	TGCGCCAGCAGCCATCCGGTGGAGGACAGGGCCCTCTCCTACGAGCAGTACTTC	CASSHPVEDRALSYEQYF
TRBD1	TRBV6-5	TRBJ2-1	.	TGTGCCAGCAGCTCGGGACAGGGGGCGCGGGAGCAGTTCTTC	CASSSGQGAREQFF
TRBD2	TRBV6-5	TRBJ2-4	.	TGTGCCAGCAGCTACGGTAGACTAGCCTCTAGCATTCAGTACTTC	CASSYGRLASSIQYF
TRBD1	TRBV7-7	TRBJ2-2	.	TGTGCCAGCAGCGCTTCACCAGGGGGCAGCGGGGAGCTGTTTTTT	CASSASPGGSGELFF
TRBD2	TRBV11-2	TRBJ2-2	.	TGTGCCAGCAGCAATAGCGGGGTTCTCACCGGGGAGCTGTTTTTT	CASSNSGVLTGELFF
.	TRBV7-9	TRBJ2-6	once	TGTGCCAGCTACCTACGACCCGGGTCTTCGGGAGCCAACGTCCTGACTTTC	CASYLRPGSSGANVLTF
TRBD1	TRBV4-1	TRBJ1-2	.	TGCGCCAGCAGCCAAGTCCTACAGGGGGCTAACTATGGCTACACCTTC	CASSQVLQGANYGYTF
TRBD1	TRBV13	TRBJ2-1	once	TGTGCCAGCAGCTTTCTACAGGGGTATGAGCAGTTCTTC	CASSFLQGYEQFF
.	TRBV9	TRBJ2-2	.	TGTGCCAGCAGCGTGAACCCGCAGGTTACCACCGGGGAGCTGTTTTTT	CASSVNPQVTTGELFF
TRBD1	TRBV5-4	TRBJ1-2	.	TGTGCCAGCGGCCAAACAGGGGCAAACTATGGCTACACCTTC	CASGQTGANYGYTF
.	TRBV19	TRBJ1-2	.	TGTGCCAGTAGTATTCGACAGGATAACTATGGCTACACCTTC	CASSIRQDNYGYTF
.	TRBV2	TRBJ1-6	.	TGTGCCAGCAGTGAAATACGGGGGAGCTCCTATAATTCACCCCTCCACTTT	CASSEIRGSSYNSPLHF
TRBD1	TRBV11-1	TRBJ2-7	once	TGTGCCAGCAGCTCCCTCGGACAGGGGATCAACGAGCAGTACTTC	CASSSLGQGINEQYF
.	TRBV7-8	TRBJ1-2	.	TGTGCCAGCAGCTTAGTTCGCGGCAGGGCTAACTATGGCTACACCTTC	CASSLVRGRANYGYTF
TRBD1	TRBV4-2	TRBJ2-3	.	TGTGCCAGCAGCCAAGTGGCAGGGGGTGGGGTCACAGATACGCAGTATTTT	CASSQVAGGGVTDTQYF
.	TRBV13	TRBJ2-7	.	TGTGCCAGCAGCTTAGGGGGGGCCCTTAACTACGAGCAGTACTTC	CASSLGGALNYEQYF
.	TRBV5-5	TRBJ1-1	.	TGTGCCAGCACCCAGGGGAACACTGAAGCTTTCTTT	CASTQGNTEAFF
.	TRBV6-1	TRBJ1-3	once	TGTGCCAGCAGTTCGGTAAATGGAAACACCATATATTTT	CASSSVNGNTIYF
TRBD2	TRBV13	TRBJ2-7	.	TGTGCCAGCAGCACAATAGCGGGGGACTACGAGCAGTACTTC	CASSTIAGDYEQYF
TRBD2	TRBV2	TRBJ2-7	.	TGTGCCAGCAGTCAACCGGGACTAGCGGGCTACGAGCAGTACTTC	CASSQPGLAGYEQYF
.	TRBV5-5	TRBJ2-7	.	TGTGCCAGCAGCTTGAGCGGCTACGAGCAGTACTTC	CASSLSGYEQYF
.	TRBV20-1	TRBJ2-2	.	TGCAGTGCTACCAGGTCCGGGGAGCTGTTTTTT	CSATRSGELFF
TRBD2	TRBV29-1	TRBJ2-5	.	TGCAGCGTTGAAATAGCGGGGGGTGGCGAGACCCAGTACTTC	CSVEIAGGGETQYF
.	TRBV19	TRBJ1-6	.	TGTGCCAGTACCAGGCGTGAAGATAACTCACCCCTCCACTTT	CASTRREDNSPLHF
.	TRBV5-3	TRBJ1-2	.	TGTGCCAGACTAGGCGGGGGAGAGTGCTATGGCTACACCTTC	CARLGGGECYGYTF
.	TRBV7-3	TRBJ1-2	.	TGTGCCAGCAGCCCATTGGGAGGGGAGGCCTATGGCTACACCTTC	CASSPLGGEAYGYTF
.	TRBV29-1	TRBJ1-2	.	TGCAGCGTTGAAGCCGGGGGGCCGGACTATGGCTACACCTTC	CSVEAGGPDYGYTF
.	TRBV15	TRBJ1-1	once	TGTGCCACCAGCAGAGACAGGGCACCGAACACTGAAGCTTTCTTT	CATSRDRAPNTEAFF
TRBD1	TRBV4-2	TRBJ1-2	.	TGTGCCAGCAGCCAAGCCGGACCAAAACAGGGGGTTAACTATGGCTACACCTTC	CASSQAGPKQGVNYGYTF
TRBD1	TRBV29-1	TRBJ2-7	.	TGCAGCGTTGGGGGCACCGGGACAGGAGCCTACGAGCAGTACTTC	CSVGGTGTGAYEQYF
TRBD1	TRBV9	TRBJ2-3	.	TGTGCCAGCAGCGTAGGTCAGGGGGTCACAGATACGCAGTATTTT	CASSVGQGVTDTQYF
.	TRBV12-5	TRBJ1-1	.	TGTGCTAGTGGTGCTGGACAGCTTGCAGGTACTGAAGCTTTCTTT	CASGAGQLAGTEAFF
TRBD2	TRBV7-8	TRBJ2-5	.	TGTGCCAGCAGCTTAAGCCTTACTAGCGGGGGCGGCCGGGGGACCCAGTACTTC	CASSLSLTSGGGRGTQYF
TRBD1	TRBV29-1	TRBJ1-3	.	TGCAGCGTTGAAGGTAGGACAGGAATCTCTGGAAACACCATATATTTT	CSVEGRTGISGNTIYF